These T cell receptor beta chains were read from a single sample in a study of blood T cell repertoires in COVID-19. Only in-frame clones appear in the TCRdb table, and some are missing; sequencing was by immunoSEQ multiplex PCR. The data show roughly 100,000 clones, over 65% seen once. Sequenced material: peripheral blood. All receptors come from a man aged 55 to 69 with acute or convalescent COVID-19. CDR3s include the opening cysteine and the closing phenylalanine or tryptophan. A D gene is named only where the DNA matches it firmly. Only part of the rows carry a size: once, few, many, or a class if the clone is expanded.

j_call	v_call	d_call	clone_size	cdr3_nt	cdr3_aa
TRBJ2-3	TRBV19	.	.	TGTGCCAGTAGTGGACTGTTGAGCACAGATACGCAGTATTTT	CASSGLLSTDTQYF
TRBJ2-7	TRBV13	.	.	TGTGCCAGCAGCTTAGTCGGGCGGGGAACCTACGAGCAGTACTTC	CASSLVGRGTYEQYF
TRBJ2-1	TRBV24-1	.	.	TGTGCCACCAGTGAACCGGGACAGAGTAGCGGGACGGAGCAGTTCTTC	CATSEPGQSSGTEQFF
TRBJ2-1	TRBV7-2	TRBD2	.	TGTGCCAGCAGCTTAGAGGCTAGCGGGAGAGTTTTAGAGCAGTTCTTC	CASSLEASGRVLEQFF
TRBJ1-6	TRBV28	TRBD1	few	TGTGCCAGCAGACCCGACAGGGGGTATTATAATTCACCCCTCCACTTT	CASRPDRGYYNSPLHF
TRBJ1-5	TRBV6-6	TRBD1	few	TGTGCCAGCAGCCCACGCACGGGACAGCACAATCAGCCCCAGCATTTT	CASSPRTGQHNQPQHF
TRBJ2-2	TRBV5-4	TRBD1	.	TGTGCCAGCAGCCCCCGGACAGGGGGTTCCGGGGAGCTGTTTTTT	CASSPRTGGSGELFF
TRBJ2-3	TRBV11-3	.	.	TGTGCCAGCAGCTTATCACCGGGAGTAACAGATACGCAGTATTTT	CASSLSPGVTDTQYF
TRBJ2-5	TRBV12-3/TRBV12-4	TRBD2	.	TGTGCCAGCTTTTCTAGCGGGACAGAGACCCAGTACTTC	CASFSSGTETQYF
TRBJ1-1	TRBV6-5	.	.	TGTGCCAGCAGTTATGACGGGGGGAACACTGAAGCTTTCTTT	CASSYDGGNTEAFF
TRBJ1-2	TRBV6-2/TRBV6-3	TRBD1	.	TGTGCCAGCAGTATCCGCCCCGGGACAGGGGGCTCTGGCTACACCTTC	CASSIRPGTGGSGYTF
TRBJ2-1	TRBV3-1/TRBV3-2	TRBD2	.	TGTGCCAGCAGTCGACTAGCGAGGGATGAGCAGTTCTTC	CASSRLARDEQFF
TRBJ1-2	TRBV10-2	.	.	TGCGCCAGCATAGGCAGGCCGGTTAGTGGCTACACCTTC	CASIGRPVSGYTF
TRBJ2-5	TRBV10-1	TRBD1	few	TGCGCCAGCAGTGAGTCTGACAGGGGAGAGACCCAGTACTTC	CASSESDRGETQYF
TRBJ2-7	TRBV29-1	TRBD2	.	TGCAGCGTTGCCCAAACCGGGACAGGCGGACTAGCGGTATCCTACGAGCAGTACTTC	CSVAQTGTGGLAVSYEQYF
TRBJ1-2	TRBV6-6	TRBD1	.	TGTGCCAGCAGTTCGGACCGACAGGGCCTTAGCTTC	CASSSDRQGLSF
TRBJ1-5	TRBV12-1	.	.	TGTGCCAGCAGCTTTGAACCCAGGGCCTATAGCAATCAGCCCCAGCATTTT	CASSFEPRAYSNQPQHF
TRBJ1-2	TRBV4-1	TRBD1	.	TGCGCCAGCAGCCCCGGGTGGGACAGGGTTGTCTATGGCTACACCTTC	CASSPGWDRVVYGYTF
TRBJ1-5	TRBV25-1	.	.	TGTGCCAGCAGCACTCCGGGATCTTCGCAGCCCCAGCATTTT	CASSTPGSSQPQHF
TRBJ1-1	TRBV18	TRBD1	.	TGTGCCAGCTCACGCGGGGACAGGGGGCTTACTACCGGGACTGAAGCTTTCTTT	CASSRGDRGLTTGTEAFF
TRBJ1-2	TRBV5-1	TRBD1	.	TGCGCCAGCAGCCCGGACAGGGGCGATGGCTACACCTTC	CASSPDRGDGYTF
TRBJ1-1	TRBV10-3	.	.	TGTGCCATCAGTGTTAGAGGGTTGAACACTGAAGCTTTCTTT	CAISVRGLNTEAFF
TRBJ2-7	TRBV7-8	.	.	TGTGCCAGCAGCTTTTCTCGGGTCGACTACGAGCAGTACTTC	CASSFSRVDYEQYF
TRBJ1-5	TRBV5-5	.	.	TGTGCCAGCAGGCAGGAAGCAGCGGAAAATCAGCCCCAGCATTTT	CASRQEAAENQPQHF
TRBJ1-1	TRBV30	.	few	TGTGCCTGGAGTGGAGATACAGGGAACACTGAAGCTTTCTTT	CAWSGDTGNTEAFF
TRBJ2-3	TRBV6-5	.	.	TGTGCCAGTCAGCGGAATCATAGGGATACGCAGTATTTT	CASQRNHRDTQYF
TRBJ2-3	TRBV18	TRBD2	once	TGTGCCAGCTCACCTCCAGGACTAGCGGGAGGGAGCACAGATACGCAGTATTTT	CASSPPGLAGGSTDTQYF